The next 14 T cell receptor beta chains were all read from a single sample in a study of blood T cells in healthy people across ages. A J-beta primer mix and a sample-barcoded 5' primer were used in a second PCR of roughly 7 to 12 cycles. TCRdb fed the 5' RACE reads into MiXCR, producing one record per CDR3 protein. The sample records more than 1.4 million distinct CDR3 sequences, roughly 45% being singletons. The sample was blood. Source of these receptors: a woman between 18 and 29 years old in good health.

The chain couples TRBV20-1 to TRBJ2-3; the D is unclear. The ends were cut back, 7 bases at V and 6 bases at J, with 11 bases in the middle. Per germline, CDR1 DFQATT and CDR2 SNEGSKA (reference sequence). The CDR3 consists of 11 residues. The CDR3 DNA sequence: TGCAGTGAAACCCCACTTGATACGCAGTATTTT. Residues: CSETPLDTQYF.

The chain employs TRBV27 and TRBJ2-2; TRBD1 agrees at 7 bases. The V gene's germline CDR1 is MNHEY and CDR2 SMNVEV (reference sequence). The CDR3 contains 14 residues. Germline trimming cut 6 bases from V and 5 bases from J; bases unmatched to any gene: 6. The CDR3 nucleotides read TGTGCCAGCAGCAAACAGGGGAGTACCGGGGAGCTGTTTTTT. Protein sequence: CASSKQGSTGELFF.

Note on this clonotype: Germline and junction disagree at one end, which may indicate a read error. The chain carries TRBV4-1 and TRBJ2-1; 10 bases agree with TRBD2. The CDR3 length is 16 residues. Germline-derived CDR1 and CDR2 are MGHRA and YSYEKL. The CDR3 region is CASSQKWTSGYSEQFF. The CDR3 DNA is TGCGCCAGCAGCCAGAAATGGACTAGCGGTTACAGTGAGCAGTTCTTC.

The rearrangement links TRBV30 to TRBJ2-4; maybe TRBD2 (6 bases). The DNA matches TRBJ2-5 better at its end, which makes the J call doubtful. Germline assignment: CDR1 GTSNPN and CDR2 SVGIG (reference sequence). The CDR3 has 14 amino acids. Here the CDR3 reads CAWSVRGGAETQYF. DNA for the CDR3: TGTGCCTGGAGTGTACGAGGCGGGGCAGAGACCCAGTACTTC.

This chain connects TRBV6-5 to TRBJ2-7; D is undetermined. CDR3 length: 13 residues. Germline values: CDR1 MNHEY, CDR2 SVGAGI. With 2 bases removed from V and 0 bases from J, the gap between germline ends came to 5 bases. DNA of the CDR3: TGTGCCAGCAGTTACGAGGCCTCCTACGAGCAGTACTTC. It translates to CASSYEASYEQYF.

This clonotype was detected a few times. The chain employs TRBV28 and TRBJ2-3; TRBD2 matches at 7 bases. This CDR3 comprises 15 residues. Germline V CDR1 and CDR2: MDHEN, SYDVKM. The trim removed 8 bases at V and 2 bases at J, leaving 10 bases unmatched. CDR3 sequence (DNA): TGTGCCAGCGGACACCGCCGGGACTACACAGATACGCAGTATTTT. This gives the protein CASGHRRDYTDTQYF.

The chain recombines TRBV28 with TRBJ2-1, with D possibly being TRBD2 (5 bases). The V end was cut by 7 bases, the J end by 7 bases, with 11 bases between. The germline gives CDR1 MDHEN, CDR2 SYDVKM. The CDR3 spans 12 residues. DNA for the CDR3: TGTGCCAGCAAATTAGCGTGGAATGAGCAGTTCTTC. Protein product: CASKLAWNEQFF. Filled out from reference TRBV28 and TRBJ2-1, the complete variable domain reads DVKVTQSSRYLVKRTGEKVFLECVQDMDHENMFWYRQDPGLGLRLIYFSYDVKMKEKGDIPEGYSVSREKKERFSLILESASTNQTSMYLCASKLAWNEQFFGPGTRLTVL.

Comments on this clonotype: One junction end does not reproduce the germline sequence, and a read error may be involved. The chain carries TRBV7-2 and TRBJ2-7, with a weak D call TRBD1 (6 bases). This CDR3 region has 13 residues. The germline gives CDR1 SGHTA, CDR2 FQGNSA. In DNA form, the CDR3 reads TGTGCCGGCAGCTTAAACAGGGATGACGAGCAGTACTTC. Its protein product is CAGSLNRDDEQYF.

This clonotype was seen only once. The chain links TRBV18 to TRBJ1-5; no firm D call. CDR1 is KGHSH, CDR2 LQKENI, per germline. The CDR3 contains 16 residues. Between the trimmed V and J ends, which lost 0 bases and 0 bases, there was a span of 9 bases. The CDR3 region has the DNA TGTGCCAGCTCACCACCGAACGGAAATAGCAATCAGCCCCAGCATTTT. Translated, it gives CASSPPNGNSNQPQHF.

V gene TRBV30 combines with J gene TRBJ2-3; the match to TRBD2 covers 14 bases. Germline values: CDR1 GTSNPN, CDR2 SVGIG (reference sequence). After removal of 1 base from V and 2 bases from J, the junction contained 8 bases not matched to a gene. The CDR3 covers 18 residues. The CDR3 DNA sequence: TGTGCCTGGAGTGGAGGACTAGCGGGGGGCCCATTCACAGATACGCAGTATTTT. This gives the protein CAWSGGLAGGPFTDTQYF.

The chain couples TRBV9 to TRBJ1-1, with unresolved D. The CDR3 is made up of 14 amino acids. Germline V lookup: CDR1 SGDLS, CDR2 YYNGEE. Trimming stripped 4 bases from V and 9 bases from J, with 19 bases between. The CDR3 region has the DNA TGTGCCAGCAGCCCCACTACCATCGGGTTTCAAGCTTTCTTT. It translates to CASSPTTIGFQAFF.

The chain uses TRBV7-2 and TRBJ2-5, with a tentative D call TRBD2 (6 bases). Germline V gene lookup returns CDR1 SGHTA and CDR2 FQGNSA. The ends were cut back, 5 bases at V and 11 bases at J, with 21 bases in the middle. The CDR3 has 14 residues. Here the CDR3 reads CASSLGLLYNEQYF. CDR3 bases: TGTGCCAGCAGCCTCGGACTACTTTACAATGAGCAGTACTTC.

This chain links TRBV20-1 with TRBJ2-7, with a possible D match to TRBD2 (5 bases). Trimming shortened V by 7 bases and J by 6 bases, and 16 bases separated the two germline ends. This CDR3 has 12 residues. Germline CDR1 reads DFQATT; CDR2 reads SNEGSKA (reference sequence). The CDR3 is CSVRLAGPEQYF. CDR3 DNA sequence: TGCAGTGTGAGGCTAGCCGGGCCCGAGCAGTACTTC.

This chain links TRBV20-1 with TRBJ2-1, with 8 nucleotides matching TRBD2. This CDR3 contains 15 residues. V lost 6 bases and J lost 0; bases outside the gene matches: 7. Germline CDR1 and CDR2: DFQATT and SNEGSKA (reference sequence). In DNA, the CDR3 is TGCAGTGCGGCCACCGGGACTAGCTCCTACAATGAGCAGTTCTTC. Translation: CSAATGTSSYNEQFF.